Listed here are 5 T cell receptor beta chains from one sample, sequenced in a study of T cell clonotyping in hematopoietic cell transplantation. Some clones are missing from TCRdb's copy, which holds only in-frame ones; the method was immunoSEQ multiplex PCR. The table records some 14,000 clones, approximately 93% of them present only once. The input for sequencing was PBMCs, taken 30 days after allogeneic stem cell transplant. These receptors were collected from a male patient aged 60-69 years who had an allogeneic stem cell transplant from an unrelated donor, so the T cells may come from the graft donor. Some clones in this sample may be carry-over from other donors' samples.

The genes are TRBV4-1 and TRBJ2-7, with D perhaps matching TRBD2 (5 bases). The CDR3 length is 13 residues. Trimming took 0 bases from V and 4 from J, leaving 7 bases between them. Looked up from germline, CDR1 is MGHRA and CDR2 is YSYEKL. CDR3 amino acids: CASSQDRGYEQYF. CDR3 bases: TGCGCCAGCAGCCAAGATCGGGGATACGAGCAGTACTTC.

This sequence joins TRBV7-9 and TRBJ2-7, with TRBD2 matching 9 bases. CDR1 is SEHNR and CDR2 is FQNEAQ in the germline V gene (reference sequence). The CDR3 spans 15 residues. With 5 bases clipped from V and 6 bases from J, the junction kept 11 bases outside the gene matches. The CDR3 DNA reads TGTGCCAGCAGCCGGACTATAGCGGGAGATGGCGAGCAGTACTTC. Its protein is CASSRTIAGDGEQYF.

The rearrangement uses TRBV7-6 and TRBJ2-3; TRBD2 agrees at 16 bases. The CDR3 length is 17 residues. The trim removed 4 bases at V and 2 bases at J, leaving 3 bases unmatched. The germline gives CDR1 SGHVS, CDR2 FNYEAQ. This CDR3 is CASSSGTSGGATDTQYF. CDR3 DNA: TGTGCCAGCAGCTCAGGGACTAGCGGGGGGGCCACAGATACGCAGTATTTT.

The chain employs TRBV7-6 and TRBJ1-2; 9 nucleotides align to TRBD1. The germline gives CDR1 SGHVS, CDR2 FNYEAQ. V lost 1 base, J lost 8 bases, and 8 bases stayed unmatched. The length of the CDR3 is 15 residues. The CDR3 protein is CASSLGGGQGAGYTF. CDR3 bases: TGTGCCAGCAGCTTAGGGGGGGGACAGGGAGCAGGCTACACCTTC.

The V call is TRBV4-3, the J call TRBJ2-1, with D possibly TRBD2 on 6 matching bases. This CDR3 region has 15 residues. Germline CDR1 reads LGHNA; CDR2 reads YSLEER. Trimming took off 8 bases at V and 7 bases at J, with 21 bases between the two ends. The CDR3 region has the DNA TGCGCCAGCTCCACCGGGTCTGGGGGGTATAATGAGCAGTTCTTC. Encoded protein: CASSTGSGGYNEQFF.